The rows below give T cell receptor beta chains drawn from one sample of a study of blood T cell repertoires in COVID-19. The table came from immunoSEQ multiplex PCR; TCRdb's copy has only in-frame clones and leaves some out. The top ten clones hold just under 20% of a sample with 200,000 to 250,000 clones, around 80% of them seen once. Sequenced: peripheral blood. These receptors originate from a man aged 30-40 years with active or convalescent COVID-19. The CDR3 runs from the conserved cysteine through the conserved F or W. The order of the fields is D gene, J gene, clone size, V gene, CDR3 DNA, CDR3 protein. The D gene is left open where the match is weak. Size values are once, few and many counts, or a class for expanded clones, and some rows have none.

>NA|TRBJ1-1|once|TRBV9
TGTGCCAGCAGTCCCCTACCGGGGGTTAGGAACACTGAAGCTTTCTTT
CASSPLPGVRNTEAFF
>NA|TRBJ2-3|once|TRBV5-8
TGTGCCAGCACTTCCAACCCGGTAGATACGCAGTATTTT
CASTSNPVDTQYF
>NA|TRBJ1-4|NA|TRBV3-1/TRBV3-2
TGTGCCAGCAGGCCGGGCGGGGTCATAGGAGAAAAACTGTTTTTT
CASRPGGVIGEKLFF
>NA|TRBJ1-1|NA|TRBV5-1
TGCGCCAGCAGCAACTGGGGGCCTACGAACACTGAAGCTTTCTTT
CASSNWGPTNTEAFF
>TRBD2|TRBJ2-1|NA|TRBV15
TGTGCCACCAGCAGAGCTCCCGGGACTAGCGGGACGGGCAATGAGCAGTTCTTC
CATSRAPGTSGTGNEQFF
>TRBD1|TRBJ1-2|NA|TRBV7-3
TGTGCCAGCAGCCCAGGGACAGGGGGCGGCTATGGCTACACCTTC
CASSPGTGGGYGYTF
>TRBD2|TRBJ2-2|NA|TRBV6-6
TGTGCCAGCAGTTATACCCCCCGAGCGGGGGCCGGGGAGCTGTTTTTT
CASSYTPRAGAGELFF
>NA|TRBJ1-4|once|TRBV7-9
TGTGCCAGCAGCTTATATGGCGAGGTTGATGAAAAACTGTTTTTT
CASSLYGEVDEKLFF
>NA|TRBJ1-5|NA|TRBV24-1
TGTGCCACCAGCCCCCTTGGCAGCAATCAGCCCCAGCATTTT
CATSPLGSNQPQHF
>TRBD2|TRBJ2-2|few|TRBV11-2
TGTGCCAGCAGCGGGCGAGCGGGAGTTGCCGGGGAGCTGTTTTTT
CASSGRAGVAGELFF
>NA|TRBJ1-5|NA|TRBV11-2
TGTGCCAGCAGCCCCGGAGACTATAGCAATCAGCCCCAGCATTTT
CASSPGDYSNQPQHF
>TRBD1|TRBJ2-7|NA|TRBV5-4
TGTGCCAGCAGCTTGGGCGGGACAGGGGGGTTCGAGCAGTACTTC
CASSLGGTGGFEQYF
>NA|TRBJ1-5|NA|TRBV5-1
TGCGCCAGCAGCCCCTTGCCGGGGGGGACTCAGCCCCAGCATTTT
CASSPLPGGTQPQHF
>TRBD1|TRBJ2-5|NA|TRBV23-1
TGCGCCAGCCGGGAGGACAGGGGGTCAGAGACCCAGTACTTC
CASREDRGSETQYF
>NA|TRBJ2-1|NA|TRBV1
TGCACCAGCAGCCATACTAGCGGGAGCCCGTTCTTC
CTSSHTSGSPFF
>NA|TRBJ2-1|few|TRBV11-2
TGTGCCAGCAGCTTAGAGCGGACTAATGAGCAGTTCTTC
CASSLERTNEQFF
>TRBD2|TRBJ2-1|NA|TRBV11-2
TGTGCCAGCAGCCCACGGACTAGTCTCGATGAGCAGTTCTTC
CASSPRTSLDEQFF
>NA|TRBJ1-5|few|TRBV28
TGTGCCAGCAGCTCCGACAGCTTCAGCGATCAGCCCCAGCATTTT
CASSSDSFSDQPQHF
>NA|TRBJ1-1|NA|TRBV11-2
TGTGCCAGCAGCTTAGGGCCGAACACTGAAGCTTTCTTT
CASSLGPNTEAFF
>NA|TRBJ1-4|NA|TRBV18
TGTGCCAGCTCCTCCGAGCTCGCCGTCACAACAGGAGAAAAACTGTTTTTT
CASSSELAVTTGEKLFF
>NA|TRBJ1-1|NA|TRBV6-5
TGTGCCAGCGGAGGTTGGGGGGGCCGGACTGAAGCTTTCTTT
CASGGWGGRTEAFF
>TRBD2|TRBJ2-7|NA|TRBV4-1
TGCGCCAGCAGCCAAGGGACTAGCGGGGGATTCTACGAGCAGTACTTC
CASSQGTSGGFYEQYF
>TRBD1|TRBJ1-2|NA|TRBV4-1
TGCGCCAGCAGCCAAGATAGGGGGCAGGGAGCCTATGGCTACACCTTC
CASSQDRGQGAYGYTF
>TRBD1|TRBJ1-5|NA|TRBV28
TGTGCCAGCAGTTCCGGGACAGGGCCAAGTCAGCCCCAGCATTTT
CASSSGTGPSQPQHF
>TRBD2|TRBJ2-1|NA|TRBV9
TGTGCCAGCAGCCTTATCGGACTAGCGGGAGGGCGGTCCTCCTACAATGAGCAGTTCTTC
CASSLIGLAGGRSSYNEQFF
>TRBD2|TRBJ2-7|NA|TRBV5-1
TGCGCCAGCAGCTTGGACGGCGGGGGGCTCGAGCAGTACTTC
CASSLDGGGLEQYF
>NA|TRBJ1-3|NA|TRBV5-1
TGCGCCAGCAGCTTGGGGCAGATTGGAAACACCATATATTTT
CASSLGQIGNTIYF
>TRBD2|TRBJ2-3|once|TRBV18
TGTGCCAGCTCACGGCCGGGACTAGCGGGAGGCGCAGATACGCAGTATTTT
CASSRPGLAGGADTQYF
>TRBD1|TRBJ2-3|NA|TRBV7-2
TGTGCCAGCAGCTTAGCTTGGGACAGGCCGGATACGCAGTATTTT
CASSLAWDRPDTQYF
>NA|TRBJ2-2|NA|TRBV7-2
TGTGCCAGCAGCGACCGAGTGGGCAGGGCCGGGGAGCTGTTTTTT
CASSDRVGRAGELFF
>TRBD1|TRBJ1-5|NA|TRBV19
TGTGCCAGTAGTCCCCTGGACAGGGTGGATCAGCCCCAGCATTTT
CASSPLDRVDQPQHF
>NA|TRBJ2-1|NA|TRBV4-1
TGCGCCAGCAGCCAAGGGGCAGGCGAGCAGTTCTTC
CASSQGAGEQFF
>NA|TRBJ2-1|NA|TRBV27
TGTGCCAGCAGATACTCAAGCTCCTACAATGAGCAGTTCTTC
CASRYSSSYNEQFF
>NA|TRBJ1-1|once|TRBV29-1
TGCAGCGTTGAAAGGGGGAACACTGAAGCTTTCTTT
CSVERGNTEAFF
>TRBD1|TRBJ2-5|NA|TRBV24-1
TGTGCCACCAGTGAGGCCGGGACAGCTGAAGAGACCCAGTACTTC
CATSEAGTAEETQYF
>NA|TRBJ1-1|once|TRBV9
TGTGCCAGCAGCGCCATGACATCGCAGGACACTGAAGCTTTCTTT
CASSAMTSQDTEAFF
>TRBD1|TRBJ1-4|once|TRBV11-2
TGTGCCAGCAGCTCCACCCTCAGGACAGGGGCTAATGAAAAACTGTTTTTT
CASSSTLRTGANEKLFF
>NA|TRBJ2-7|NA|TRBV5-5
TGTGCCAGCAGCCGACAGTCGTCCAACTACGAGCAGTACTTC
CASSRQSSNYEQYF
>NA|TRBJ2-1|NA|TRBV11-2
TGTGCCAGCAGGAGTCTAGGGGTGTACAATGAGCAGTTCTTC
CASRSLGVYNEQFF
>TRBD1|TRBJ2-7|few|TRBV7-9
TGTGCCAGCAGCCCCGTAGGACAGGGGGATCCGTACGAGCAGTACTTC
CASSPVGQGDPYEQYF
>NA|TRBJ2-7|NA|TRBV25-1
TGTGCCAGCAGTTTCAGGGCGCAGGAGCAGTACTTC
CASSFRAQEQYF
>TRBD2|TRBJ2-3|NA|TRBV6-1
TGTGCCAGCAGTGAGGGCGGGGGGTACACAGATACGCAGTATTTT
CASSEGGGYTDTQYF
>NA|TRBJ2-7|once|TRBV12-3/TRBV12-4
TGTGCCAGCAGTTTCCTTACCTACGAGCAGTACTTC
CASSFLTYEQYF
>NA|TRBJ1-3|NA|TRBV6-6
TGTGCCAGCAGTTTCGAGGGAAACACCATATATTTT
CASSFEGNTIYF
>NA|TRBJ1-6|NA|TRBV28
TGTGCCAGCAGTGGCCACAGGGTCCTTGGGGATTCACCCCTCCACTTT
CASSGHRVLGDSPLHF
>TRBD1|TRBJ2-7|NA|TRBV5-1
TGCGCCAGCAGCATAGCTCCGGGACAGTATTCCTACGAGCAGTACTTC
CASSIAPGQYSYEQYF
>TRBD2|TRBJ2-4|NA|TRBV30
TGTGCCTGGAGGGGCTCGCGGGAGGGACTGAGGAACATTCAGTACTTC
CAWRGSREGLRNIQYF
>NA|TRBJ1-2|NA|TRBV6-5
TGTGCCAGCAGTTACTTGGGCGGCTACACCTTC
CASSYLGGYTF